The next 26 T cell receptor beta chains were all read from a single sample in a study of radiotherapy plus CTLA-4 blockade in lung cancer. Libraries were prepared by immunoSEQ multiplex PCR; TCRdb keeps only in-frame clonotypes and omits some of them. The top ten clones hold roughly 4.6% of a sample with around 99,000 clones, almost 90% of them seen once. Sequenced here: peripheral blood, sampled from a patient treated with radiotherapy plus ipilimumab. These receptors originate from a human donor with non-small cell lung cancer that progressed on radiotherapy plus ipilimumab.

This chain links TRBV7-6 with TRBJ2-5, with D possibly called TRBD1 or TRBD2 (5 bases each). CDR1 is SGHVS and CDR2 is FNYEAQ in the germline V gene. The V end lost 5 bases, the J end lost 0 bases, and 10 bases lay between the germline ends. The CDR3 consists of 14 residues. The chain's CDR3 is CASSLRDHQETQYF. For the CDR3, the DNA is TGTGCCAGCAGCCTCCGGGACCACCAAGAGACCCAGTACTTC.

The chain links TRBV19 to TRBJ2-7, with TRBD1 matching 10 bases. This CDR3 has 16 amino acids. Germline CDR1 reads LNHDA; CDR2 reads SQIVND (reference sequence). With V trimmed by 4 bases and J by 2 bases, 8 bases remained unmatched. CDR3 loop: CASSTYGTGATYEQYF. Here the CDR3 DNA reads TGTGCCAGTAGTACCTACGGGACAGGGGCCACCTACGAGCAGTACTTC.

The J gene is TRBJ2-6, the V gene TRBV7-2; D perhaps matches TRBD1 (6 bases). The V end was cut by 5 bases, the J end by 4 bases, with 15 bases between. The V gene's germline CDR1 is SGHTA and CDR2 FQGNSA. The length of the CDR3 is 16 residues. CDR3 residues: CASSMVRGRGANVLTF. DNA of the CDR3: TGTGCCAGCAGCATGGTCAGGGGTCGCGGGGCCAACGTCCTGACTTTC. The full variable domain, rest sourced from reference TRBV7-2 and TRBJ2-6, is GAGVSQSPSNKVTEKGKDVELRCDPISGHTALYWYRQSLGQGLEFLIYFQGNSAPDKSGLPSDRFSAERTGGSVSTLTIQRTQQEDSAVYLCASSMVRGRGANVLTFGAGSRLTVL.

The CDR3 DNA is TGTGCCAGCAGTCTGGCGGGAGAGAAGAATACGCAGTATTTT. It translates to CASSLAGEKNTQYF. The chain uses TRBV27 and TRBJ2-3; 7 positions agree with TRBD2. Trimming took 5 bases from V and 7 from J; bases not matched to a gene: 9. The CDR3 is 14 residues long. Per the germline V gene, CDR1 is MNHEY and CDR2 is SMNVEV (reference sequence).

This chain joins TRBV2 and TRBJ2-3, with 9 bases fitting TRBD1. With 6 bases clipped from V and 5 bases from J, the junction kept 6 bases outside the gene matches. Germline-derived CDR1 and CDR2 are SNHLY and FYNNEI. The CDR3 has 14 residues. CDR3 in amino acids: CASSRDRVGDTQYF. The CDR3, as DNA: TGTGCCAGCAGCCGGGACAGGGTTGGAGATACGCAGTATTTT.

This clone came up once. The genes are TRBV27 and TRBJ2-7, with a possible D match to TRBD1 (5 bases). CDR1 MNHEY and CDR2 SMNVEV come from the germline V gene (reference sequence). V lost 1 base to trimming and J lost 0 bases, with 10 bases between them. This CDR3 is built from 15 residues. The chain's CDR3 is CASSLFWGDSYEQYF. In DNA form, the CDR3 reads TGTGCCAGCAGTTTATTTTGGGGCGACTCCTACGAGCAGTACTTC.

Comment on this clone: The junction shows a germline mismatch at one end, possibly a read error. The V gene is TRBV2, the J gene TRBJ1-5; the D gene is possibly TRBD1 (5 bases). Germline V CDR1 and CDR2: SNHLY, FYNNEI. The CDR3 contains 15 residues. The CDR3: CASRRIKGPNQLQHF. The CDR3 DNA reads as TGTGCCAGCAGGCGTATCAAGGGGCCTAATCAGCTCCAGCATTTT.

The rearrangement links TRBV12-5 to TRBJ2-6; no definite D call. CDR3 size: 17 residues. Between the trimmed V and J ends, which lost 0 bases and 0 bases, there was a span of 9 bases. Germline V gene sequence: CDR1 LGHNT, CDR2 FRNRAP. CDR3 coding DNA: TGTGCTAGTGGTTTGGTACTTTTCGCCTCTGGGGCCAACGTCCTGACTTTC. Translated, it gives CASGLVLFASGANVLTF.

This CDR3 is CASSVGVLDANEQFF. The CDR3 DNA reads TGTGCCAGCAGCGTTGGAGTTTTGGACGCCAATGAGCAGTTCTTC. V gene TRBV9 combines with J gene TRBJ2-1, with D unclear. This CDR3 has 15 amino acids. Looked up from germline, CDR1 is SGDLS and CDR2 is YYNGEE. V dropped 2 bases and J dropped 6 bases, with 15 bases sitting between them. The variable domain in full, completed from reference TRBV9 and TRBJ2-1, reads DSGVTQTPKHLITATGQRVTLRCSPRSGDLSVYWYQQSLDQGLQFLIQYYNGEERAKGNILERFSAQQFPDLHSELNLSSLELGDSALYFCASSVGVLDANEQFFGPGTRLTVL.

V is TRBV5-4 and J is TRBJ1-4; 8 bases are a match to TRBD1. The trim removed 0 bases at V and 4 bases at J, leaving 5 bases unmatched. The CDR3 consists of 16 residues. Germline V CDR1 and CDR2: SGHNT, YYREEE (reference sequence). CDR3 in DNA: TGTGCCAGCAGCTTGGACAGGGGGTCGGGTAATGAAAAACTGTTTTTT. Translating gives CASSLDRGSGNEKLFF.

V usage is TRBV6-5 and J usage is TRBJ2-5, with D perhaps TRBD2 (6 bases). The CDR3 is 15 amino acids. Germline assignment: CDR1 MNHEY and CDR2 SVGAGI. Trimming removed 5 bases from V and 5 bases from J, with 18 bases in between. CDR3 nucleotides: TGTGCCAGCAGTCCGACTCGACTAGGAGGGGAGACCCAGTACTTC. It encodes CASSPTRLGGETQYF.

V is TRBV6-6 and J is TRBJ1-1; tentatively, D is TRBD1 (5 bases). The germline CDR1 and CDR2 sequences are MNHNY and SVGAGI (reference sequence). The CDR3 has 13 amino acids. The V and J ends lost 5 bases and 3 bases respectively, with 10 bases between them. CDR3 protein: CASSRRGDTEAFF. DNA for the CDR3: TGTGCCAGCAGTCGACGAGGGGACACTGAAGCTTTCTTT.

The chain links TRBV6-1 to TRBJ1-5, with D maybe TRBD1 (5 bases). Between the trimmed V and J ends, which lost 3 bases and 7 bases, there was a span of 7 bases. Per the germline V gene, CDR1 is MNHNS and CDR2 is SASEGT. The CDR3 sequence is 12 residues long. CDR3 DNA sequence: TGTGCCAGCAGTGATAGGGGCCAGCCCCAGCATTTT. Translating it yields CASSDRGQPQHF.

This rearrangement joins TRBV6-1 to TRBJ1-3; D might be TRBD1 (5 bases). Germline V CDR1 and CDR2: MNHNS, SASEGT. This CDR3 is built from 14 residues. V lost 9 bases to trimming and J lost 0 bases, with 12 bases between them. CDR3 sequence reads: CASMGEISGNTIYF. CDR3 DNA: TGTGCCAGTATGGGGGAGATCTCTGGAAACACCATATATTTT.

The rearrangement uses TRBV5-8 and TRBJ1-5; perhaps TRBD1 as D (5 bases). V lost 4 bases and J lost 6, with 14 bases in between. Germline V lookup: CDR1 SGHTS, CDR2 YDEGEE. The CDR3 length is 14 residues. The CDR3 is CASSVDGGTQPQHF. DNA of the CDR3: TGTGCCAGCAGCGTCGACGGGGGTACTCAGCCCCAGCATTTT.

The chain uses TRBV6-1 and TRBJ2-7, with 10 bases fitting TRBD2. V lost 7 bases, J lost 0 bases, and 6 bases stayed unmatched. The CDR3 covers 15 residues. Germline-derived CDR1 and CDR2 are MNHNS and SASEGT. CDR3 coding DNA: TGTGCCAGCAACCCAGGACTAGCGGACTCCTACGAGCAGTACTTC. Protein product: CASNPGLADSYEQYF.

This clone occurred once. V is TRBV20-1 and J is TRBJ2-5; the D call may be TRBD1 or TRBD2 (5 bases each). The CDR3 contains 10 residues. The germline V and J ends were trimmed by 6 bases and 7 bases, with 9 bases remaining between them. CDR1 and CDR2 from the germline V gene are DFQATT and SNEGSKA (reference sequence). This CDR3 is CSALGRTQYF. CDR3 nucleotides: TGCAGTGCCTTGGGACGGACCCAGTACTTC.

The genes are TRBV30 and TRBJ1-1, with D perhaps matching TRBD1 (6 bases). The V and J ends lost 4 bases and 3 bases respectively, with 12 bases between them. The CDR3 covers 13 residues. The germline gives CDR1 GTSNPN, CDR2 SVGIG (reference sequence). CDR3 sequence: CAWNQGTYTEAFF. The CDR3 DNA follows: TGTGCCTGGAATCAGGGGACGTACACTGAAGCTTTCTTT.

This clone occurred once. The chain has TRBV5-1 and TRBJ2-3; D not resolved. The CDR3 is 14 residues long. Germline CDR1 is SGHRS and CDR2 is YFSETQ. V was cut by 2 bases and J by 1 base, with 8 bases left in between. As DNA, the CDR3 is TGCGCCAGCAGCTTACGCCTCGGCACAGATACGCAGTATTTT. Protein sequence: CASSLRLGTDTQYF.

The chain joins TRBV19 to TRBJ1-5, with D unresolved. CDR1 is LNHDA, CDR2 SQIVND, per germline (reference sequence). The CDR3 runs 15 residues. Trimming stripped 10 bases from V and 1 base from J, with 17 bases between. The CDR3: CATVPTYGSNQPQHF. In DNA form, the CDR3 reads TGTGCCACCGTACCGACCTACGGGAGCAATCAGCCCCAGCATTTT.

This clone occurred a few times. The chain links TRBV4-1 to TRBJ1-2; D unresolved. Germline V gene sequence: CDR1 MGHRA, CDR2 YSYEKL. V was trimmed by 2 bases and J by 5 bases, leaving 15 bases between them. The CDR3 runs 15 residues. The CDR3 sequence: CASSQQSGFGYGYTF. Here the CDR3 DNA reads TGCGCCAGCAGCCAACAGTCAGGTTTCGGGTATGGCTACACCTTC.

A remark on this clone: Compared with germline, one end of the junction differs, possibly owing to a read error. V gene TRBV5-1 combines with J gene TRBJ2-5; D might be TRBD1 or TRBD2, each matching 5 bases. The germline V gene encodes CDR1 SGHRS and CDR2 YFSETQ. The CDR3 runs to 13 residues. The CDR3 DNA follows: TGCGCCAGCAGCTTGGGTGAGGGGAACCCAGTGGACTTC. It is translated as CASSLGEGNPVDF.

The gene calls are TRBV18 and TRBJ1-5, with D perhaps TRBD1 (6 bases). Germline CDR1 and CDR2: KGHSH and LQKENI. V gave up 3 bases and J gave up 2 bases, with 11 bases separating them. The CDR3 extends over 15 amino acids. CDR3 in amino acids: CASSPDSLGNQPQHF. DNA for the CDR3: TGTGCCAGCTCACCGGACAGTCTAGGCAATCAGCCCCAGCATTTT.

CDR3 sequence reads: CAWRTGGYGYTF. The CDR3 nucleotides are TGTGCCTGGAGGACAGGGGGCTATGGCTACACCTTC. This rearrangement joins TRBV30 to TRBJ1-2, with 9 bases lining up with TRBD1. J gave up 4 bases and V 3 bases, and 0 bases lay outside the gene matches. CDR3 length equals 12 residues. Germline assignment: CDR1 GTSNPN and CDR2 SVGIG (reference sequence).

This chain connects TRBV5-4 to TRBJ2-1; 9 nucleotides line up with TRBD2. Trimming took 0 bases from V and 2 from J; bases not matched to a gene: 3. This CDR3 region has 16 residues. CDR1 is SGHNT, CDR2 YYREEE, per germline (reference sequence). The CDR3 coding sequence is TGTGCCAGCAGCTTGGGGGCGGGAGGGACCTACAATGAGCAGTTCTTC. Amino acid sequence: CASSLGAGGTYNEQFF.

This rearrangement joins TRBV7-3 to TRBJ2-2; 10 positions match TRBD2. Trimming removed 5 bases from V and 0 bases from J; junction bases left unmatched: 6. The length of the CDR3 is 17 residues. Germline-derived CDR1 and CDR2 are SGHTA and FQGTGA. CDR3 residues: CASSRTSGRPNTGELFF. The CDR3 region has the DNA TGTGCCAGCAGCCGGACTAGCGGCAGACCGAACACCGGGGAGCTGTTTTTT. The variable domain in full, with the rest retrieved from reference TRBV7-3 and TRBJ2-2, is GAGVSQTPSNKVTEKGKYVELRCDPISGHTALYWYRQSLGQGPEFLIYFQGTGAADDSGLPNDRFFAVRPEGSVSTLKIQRTERGDSAVYLCASSRTSGRPNTGELFFGEGSRLTVL.